Listed below are T cell receptor beta chains from one sample, sequenced in a study of response to subunit inactivated influenza vaccine. TCRdb passed the RT-PCR reads through MiXCR, listing each CDR3 protein once. The sample includes about 480,000 distinct CDR3 sequences, approximately 11% seen only once; the top ten take about an eighth. The specimen comprised PBMCs from blood, sampled more than 35 days after vaccination. Every receptor here comes from a man in his forties or fifties who received an inactivated influenza vaccine. The CDR3 runs from the conserved cysteine through the conserved F or W. D genes are given only for firm matches. The listing skips clone size in some rows; elsewhere it reads once, few, many or a size class.

d_call clone_size j_call v_call cdr3_aa cdr3_nt
. many TRBJ2-3 TRBV29-1 CSVGTTGRFTDTQYF TGCAGCGTCGGGACAACAGGGAGGTTCACAGATACGCAGTATTTT
. . TRBJ2-3 TRBV5-1 CASSLDGAGSTDTQYF TGCGCCAGCAGCTTGGACGGGGCAGGGAGCACAGATACGCAGTATTTT
. many TRBJ1-2 TRBV7-9 CASSLDRVYGYTF TGTGCCAGCAGCTTAGATCGGGTCTATGGCTACACCTTC
TRBD2 . TRBJ2-1 TRBV20-1 CSARGLGPAGPGASYNEQFF TGCAGTGCTAGAGGTTTGGGACCAGCGGGGCCAGGAGCCTCCTACAATGAGCAGTTCTTC
. few TRBJ2-7 TRBV7-9 CASSQTPFQYEQYF TGTGCCAGCAGTCAGACCCCGTTCCAATACGAGCAGTACTTC
TRBD2 few TRBJ2-1 TRBV12-3/TRBV12-4 CASSLVFGTSGSRTYNEQFF TGTGCCAGCAGTTTAGTGTTCGGGACTAGCGGATCGAGGACTTACAATGAGCAGTTCTTC
. . TRBJ1-5 TRBV12-3/TRBV12-4 CASSSVEIHQPQHF TGTGCCAGCAGTTCGGTGGAAATCCATCAGCCCCAGCATTTT
. few TRBJ1-5 TRBV20-1 CSARTGINQPQHF TGCAGTGCTAGGACAGGAATTAATCAGCCCCAGCATTTT
. few TRBJ1-6 TRBV5-5 CASSGPSSYNSPLHF TGTGCCAGCAGTGGACCGAGCTCCTATAATTCACCCCTCCACTTT
TRBD1 few TRBJ2-5 TRBV5-1 CASSLAGRTGEETQYF TGCGCCAGCAGCTTGGCCGGACGAACAGGGGAAGAGACCCAGTACTTC
. . TRBJ1-1 TRBV9 CASSGANTEAFF TGTGCCAGCAGCGGGGCGAACACTGAAGCTTTCTTT
. few TRBJ2-6 TRBV12-3/TRBV12-4 CASSPQGANVLTF TGTGCCAGCAGTCCGCAGGGGGCCAACGTCCTGACTTTC
TRBD1 . TRBJ2-7 TRBV4-1 CAISRGPGTGPYEQYF TGCGCCATCTCACGGGGACCCGGGACAGGGCCCTACGAGCAGTACTTC
TRBD2 few TRBJ2-7 TRBV20-1 CSARGLAGLAPYEQYF TGCAGTGCTAGAGGGCTAGCGGGCCTCGCCCCCTACGAGCAGTACTTC
. . TRBJ2-6 TRBV6-1 CASTPRALSGANVLTF TGTGCCAGCACTCCCCGAGCCCTTTCTGGGGCCAACGTCCTGACTTTC
. . TRBJ2-3 TRBV12-3/TRBV12-4 CASSLPTGNPTDTQYF TGTGCCAGCAGTTTACCTACAGGGAATCCCACAGATACGCAGTATTTT
TRBD2 many TRBJ2-3 TRBV6-5 CASSYSAPGRDTDTQYF TGTGCCAGCAGTTACTCGGCTCCTGGGAGGGACACAGATACGCAGTATTTT
. . TRBJ2-1 TRBV7-8 CASSLERLAYNEQFF TGTGCCAGCAGCTTAGAGAGGCTAGCGTACAATGAGCAGTTCTTC
TRBD2 . TRBJ2-2 TRBV7-6 CASPAGGQVGELFF TGTGCCAGCCCTGCGGGGGGGCAGGTCGGGGAGCTGTTTTTT
. many TRBJ2-2 TRBV5-6 CASSVGTPELFF TGTGCCAGCAGCGTCGGGACTCCGGAGCTGTTTTTT